This TCR beta chain appears in the sequencing data of a study of OX40 agonist ivuxolimab in advanced cancers. For the study at large: Dose-escalation patients had hepatocellular carcinoma, melanoma, renal cell or head and neck cancer. A history of anti-PD-1, anti-PD-L1 or anti-CTLA-4 therapy was acceptable, and 40% had some.

Remarks on this clone: No antigen is known for it.

V lost 4 bases to trimming and J lost 3 bases; unmatched junction nucleotides: 2. The CDR3 is made up of 13 amino acids. CDR1 SNHLY and CDR2 FYNNEI come from the germline V gene. Libraries were prepared by immunoSEQ multiplex PCR; TCRdb keeps only in-frame clonotypes and omits some of them. The sample gives approximately 59,000 clones, about 88% of which show up once; around 0.73% is in the top ten. Study-level findings and limits: Clones of CD4+ and CD8+ blood T cells grew by week 6 at doses of 0.1 to 3.0 mg/kg.

This receptor was identified in an adult with an advanced solid tumor such as melanoma, head and neck, liver or kidney cancer. This chain uses TRBV2 with TRBJ1-1, with 7 bases matching TRBD1. The starting material was CD4+ or CD8+ T cells sorted from blood, obtained in a trial of the OX40 agonist ivuxolimab. Written as DNA, the CDR3 is TGTGCCAGCAGTGGGGACAGATACACTGAAGCTTTCTTT. It encodes CASSGDRYTEAFF.